This TCR beta chain was identified during a study of T cells in women clearing cervical HPV infection. Study-wide background: Case blood was drawn a median approximately 150 days after lesion detection. General study points: Effector/memory and HPV-specific T cells were not isolated, and association timing is unknown. Richness plus V gene abundances separated cases from controls with AUC approximately 0.78.

Germline CDR1 reads DFQATT; CDR2 reads SNEGSKA (reference sequence). V was trimmed by 0 bases and J by 8 bases, leaving 26 bases between them. The CDR3 sequence is 19 residues long. Details on this clone: Its cognate antigen is unknown. Read coverage stops 3 residues before the CDR3 terminus; the germline J gene supplies the remainder.

Sequencing was performed with immunoSEQ multiplex PCR; in TCRdb, only in-frame clones are kept and a portion is missing. The clone table shows about 34,000 clones, with the ten largest holding 3.1%. The sequence derives from a woman aged 18 to 75 with a cervical HPV16 infection that either progressed to CIN3+ or cleared (not recorded which). The V gene is TRBV20-1, the J gene TRBJ1-6, with D perhaps TRBD1 (5 bases). The sample consisted of blood buffy coat. The sequenced part of the CDR3 DNA is TGCAGTGCTAGAGAATCAGAAGCCATAGGCGGGGCGGGCCATTCACCC. As protein: CSARESEAIGGAGHSP. The complete CDR3 sequence is CSARESEAIGGAGHSPLHF.